This TCR beta chain came from a study of blood T cell repertoires in COVID-19. Seattle participants joined during active infection and were tracked over time. Source study methods: Estimates of nucleated cell counts were drawn from the amplification of reference gene primers. Here immunoSEQ multiplex PCR was the method, and the copy in TCRdb shows in-frame clones only, minus some. The V and J calls and clone size come from that table; D and trimming were worked out from the DNA. The top ten clones hold roughly 1% of a sample with a few hundred thousand clones, roughly 90% of them seen once. Between the trimmed V and J ends, which lost 0 bases and 1 base, there was a span of 12 bases. CDR1 and CDR2 (germline): SQVTM, ANQGSEA. CDR3 length equals 15 residues.

The sample comprised peripheral blood. The TCR was taken from a woman between 35 and 50 years old with COVID-19, enrolled during active disease. The V gene is TRBV29-1, the J gene TRBJ1-2; possibly TRBD1 for D (5 bases). CDR3 DNA: TGCAGCGTTGAAGATCACGGACACATTAACTATGGCTACACCTTC. Its translation: CSVEDHGHINYGYTF. Looking up the rest from reference TRBV29-1 and TRBJ1-2 gives the full variable domain: SAVISQKPSRDICQRGTSLTIQCQVDSQVTMMFWYRQQPGQSLTLIATANQGSEATYESGFVIDKFPISRPNLTFSTLTVSNMSPEDSSIYLCSVEDHGHINYGYTFGSGTRLTVV.